These T cell receptor beta chains were read from a single sample in a study of graft-versus-host responses after intestinal transplantation. Sequenced by immunoSEQ multiplex PCR; TCRdb stores in-frame clones only, minus some. Of under 20,000 clones in the sample, about nine tenths were seen once. The material was PBMCs, obtained 350 to 400 days after transplant. These receptors were taken from a human patient who received an intestinal transplant, so some T cells may come from the graft donor. Each CDR3 is given with its conserved first and last residue.

v_gene | CDR3aa
TRBV7-5 | CVRSLAPITRDIGELAKNIQYF
TRBV2 | CARDVSPQPYEQYF
TRBV27 | CASSSDRVTGELFF
TRBV25-1 | CASSEYEGTGLSGNTIYF
TRBV6-1 | CASSPRHNTEAFF
TRBV6-4 | CASSYSQGDEQFF
TRBV10-3 | CAIRGLTSTDTQYF
TRBV4-1 | CASSPRPNTEAFF
TRBV7-3 | CASSLFPTGGETQYF
TRBV29-1 | CSVEAAEAFF
TRBV11-1 | CASSWGLWGGLAEDTQYF
TRBV5-6 | CASSLGGYEQYF
TRBV6-1 | CASSGLAGGAYEQYF
TRBV5-4 | CASSLAPGQGNTGELFF
TRBV6-5 | CASRHSTGTYEQYF
TRBV5-1 | CASSLGGTSGGIHEQYF